This TCR beta chain was recovered during a study of blood T cell repertoires in COVID-19. Study as a whole: Samples taken during acute and convalescent COVID-19 were collected in the United States, Italy and Spain. PBMCs, B-cell-depleted T cells, or T cells were the source of the cDNA or gDNA that made up the material.

The germline V and J ends were trimmed by 4 bases and 1 base, with 14 bases remaining between them. This CDR3 is 16 amino acids long. The germline CDR1 and CDR2 sequences are SNHLY and FYNNEI. The data were produced by immunoSEQ multiplex PCR, yet TCRdb's version contains in-frame clones alone and is incomplete. The sample shows 110,000 or so clones, 80% to 90% of them seen only once. V and J are TRBV2 and TRBJ2-4; D perhaps matches TRBD2 (5 bases). Sequencing used peripheral blood. This TCR was sampled from a man aged 35-49 years with acute or convalescent COVID-19. For the CDR3, the DNA is TGTGCCAGCAGTGTGTCTAGCTCTAGGGCCAAAAACATTCAGTACTTC. This gives the protein CASSVSSSRAKNIQYF.